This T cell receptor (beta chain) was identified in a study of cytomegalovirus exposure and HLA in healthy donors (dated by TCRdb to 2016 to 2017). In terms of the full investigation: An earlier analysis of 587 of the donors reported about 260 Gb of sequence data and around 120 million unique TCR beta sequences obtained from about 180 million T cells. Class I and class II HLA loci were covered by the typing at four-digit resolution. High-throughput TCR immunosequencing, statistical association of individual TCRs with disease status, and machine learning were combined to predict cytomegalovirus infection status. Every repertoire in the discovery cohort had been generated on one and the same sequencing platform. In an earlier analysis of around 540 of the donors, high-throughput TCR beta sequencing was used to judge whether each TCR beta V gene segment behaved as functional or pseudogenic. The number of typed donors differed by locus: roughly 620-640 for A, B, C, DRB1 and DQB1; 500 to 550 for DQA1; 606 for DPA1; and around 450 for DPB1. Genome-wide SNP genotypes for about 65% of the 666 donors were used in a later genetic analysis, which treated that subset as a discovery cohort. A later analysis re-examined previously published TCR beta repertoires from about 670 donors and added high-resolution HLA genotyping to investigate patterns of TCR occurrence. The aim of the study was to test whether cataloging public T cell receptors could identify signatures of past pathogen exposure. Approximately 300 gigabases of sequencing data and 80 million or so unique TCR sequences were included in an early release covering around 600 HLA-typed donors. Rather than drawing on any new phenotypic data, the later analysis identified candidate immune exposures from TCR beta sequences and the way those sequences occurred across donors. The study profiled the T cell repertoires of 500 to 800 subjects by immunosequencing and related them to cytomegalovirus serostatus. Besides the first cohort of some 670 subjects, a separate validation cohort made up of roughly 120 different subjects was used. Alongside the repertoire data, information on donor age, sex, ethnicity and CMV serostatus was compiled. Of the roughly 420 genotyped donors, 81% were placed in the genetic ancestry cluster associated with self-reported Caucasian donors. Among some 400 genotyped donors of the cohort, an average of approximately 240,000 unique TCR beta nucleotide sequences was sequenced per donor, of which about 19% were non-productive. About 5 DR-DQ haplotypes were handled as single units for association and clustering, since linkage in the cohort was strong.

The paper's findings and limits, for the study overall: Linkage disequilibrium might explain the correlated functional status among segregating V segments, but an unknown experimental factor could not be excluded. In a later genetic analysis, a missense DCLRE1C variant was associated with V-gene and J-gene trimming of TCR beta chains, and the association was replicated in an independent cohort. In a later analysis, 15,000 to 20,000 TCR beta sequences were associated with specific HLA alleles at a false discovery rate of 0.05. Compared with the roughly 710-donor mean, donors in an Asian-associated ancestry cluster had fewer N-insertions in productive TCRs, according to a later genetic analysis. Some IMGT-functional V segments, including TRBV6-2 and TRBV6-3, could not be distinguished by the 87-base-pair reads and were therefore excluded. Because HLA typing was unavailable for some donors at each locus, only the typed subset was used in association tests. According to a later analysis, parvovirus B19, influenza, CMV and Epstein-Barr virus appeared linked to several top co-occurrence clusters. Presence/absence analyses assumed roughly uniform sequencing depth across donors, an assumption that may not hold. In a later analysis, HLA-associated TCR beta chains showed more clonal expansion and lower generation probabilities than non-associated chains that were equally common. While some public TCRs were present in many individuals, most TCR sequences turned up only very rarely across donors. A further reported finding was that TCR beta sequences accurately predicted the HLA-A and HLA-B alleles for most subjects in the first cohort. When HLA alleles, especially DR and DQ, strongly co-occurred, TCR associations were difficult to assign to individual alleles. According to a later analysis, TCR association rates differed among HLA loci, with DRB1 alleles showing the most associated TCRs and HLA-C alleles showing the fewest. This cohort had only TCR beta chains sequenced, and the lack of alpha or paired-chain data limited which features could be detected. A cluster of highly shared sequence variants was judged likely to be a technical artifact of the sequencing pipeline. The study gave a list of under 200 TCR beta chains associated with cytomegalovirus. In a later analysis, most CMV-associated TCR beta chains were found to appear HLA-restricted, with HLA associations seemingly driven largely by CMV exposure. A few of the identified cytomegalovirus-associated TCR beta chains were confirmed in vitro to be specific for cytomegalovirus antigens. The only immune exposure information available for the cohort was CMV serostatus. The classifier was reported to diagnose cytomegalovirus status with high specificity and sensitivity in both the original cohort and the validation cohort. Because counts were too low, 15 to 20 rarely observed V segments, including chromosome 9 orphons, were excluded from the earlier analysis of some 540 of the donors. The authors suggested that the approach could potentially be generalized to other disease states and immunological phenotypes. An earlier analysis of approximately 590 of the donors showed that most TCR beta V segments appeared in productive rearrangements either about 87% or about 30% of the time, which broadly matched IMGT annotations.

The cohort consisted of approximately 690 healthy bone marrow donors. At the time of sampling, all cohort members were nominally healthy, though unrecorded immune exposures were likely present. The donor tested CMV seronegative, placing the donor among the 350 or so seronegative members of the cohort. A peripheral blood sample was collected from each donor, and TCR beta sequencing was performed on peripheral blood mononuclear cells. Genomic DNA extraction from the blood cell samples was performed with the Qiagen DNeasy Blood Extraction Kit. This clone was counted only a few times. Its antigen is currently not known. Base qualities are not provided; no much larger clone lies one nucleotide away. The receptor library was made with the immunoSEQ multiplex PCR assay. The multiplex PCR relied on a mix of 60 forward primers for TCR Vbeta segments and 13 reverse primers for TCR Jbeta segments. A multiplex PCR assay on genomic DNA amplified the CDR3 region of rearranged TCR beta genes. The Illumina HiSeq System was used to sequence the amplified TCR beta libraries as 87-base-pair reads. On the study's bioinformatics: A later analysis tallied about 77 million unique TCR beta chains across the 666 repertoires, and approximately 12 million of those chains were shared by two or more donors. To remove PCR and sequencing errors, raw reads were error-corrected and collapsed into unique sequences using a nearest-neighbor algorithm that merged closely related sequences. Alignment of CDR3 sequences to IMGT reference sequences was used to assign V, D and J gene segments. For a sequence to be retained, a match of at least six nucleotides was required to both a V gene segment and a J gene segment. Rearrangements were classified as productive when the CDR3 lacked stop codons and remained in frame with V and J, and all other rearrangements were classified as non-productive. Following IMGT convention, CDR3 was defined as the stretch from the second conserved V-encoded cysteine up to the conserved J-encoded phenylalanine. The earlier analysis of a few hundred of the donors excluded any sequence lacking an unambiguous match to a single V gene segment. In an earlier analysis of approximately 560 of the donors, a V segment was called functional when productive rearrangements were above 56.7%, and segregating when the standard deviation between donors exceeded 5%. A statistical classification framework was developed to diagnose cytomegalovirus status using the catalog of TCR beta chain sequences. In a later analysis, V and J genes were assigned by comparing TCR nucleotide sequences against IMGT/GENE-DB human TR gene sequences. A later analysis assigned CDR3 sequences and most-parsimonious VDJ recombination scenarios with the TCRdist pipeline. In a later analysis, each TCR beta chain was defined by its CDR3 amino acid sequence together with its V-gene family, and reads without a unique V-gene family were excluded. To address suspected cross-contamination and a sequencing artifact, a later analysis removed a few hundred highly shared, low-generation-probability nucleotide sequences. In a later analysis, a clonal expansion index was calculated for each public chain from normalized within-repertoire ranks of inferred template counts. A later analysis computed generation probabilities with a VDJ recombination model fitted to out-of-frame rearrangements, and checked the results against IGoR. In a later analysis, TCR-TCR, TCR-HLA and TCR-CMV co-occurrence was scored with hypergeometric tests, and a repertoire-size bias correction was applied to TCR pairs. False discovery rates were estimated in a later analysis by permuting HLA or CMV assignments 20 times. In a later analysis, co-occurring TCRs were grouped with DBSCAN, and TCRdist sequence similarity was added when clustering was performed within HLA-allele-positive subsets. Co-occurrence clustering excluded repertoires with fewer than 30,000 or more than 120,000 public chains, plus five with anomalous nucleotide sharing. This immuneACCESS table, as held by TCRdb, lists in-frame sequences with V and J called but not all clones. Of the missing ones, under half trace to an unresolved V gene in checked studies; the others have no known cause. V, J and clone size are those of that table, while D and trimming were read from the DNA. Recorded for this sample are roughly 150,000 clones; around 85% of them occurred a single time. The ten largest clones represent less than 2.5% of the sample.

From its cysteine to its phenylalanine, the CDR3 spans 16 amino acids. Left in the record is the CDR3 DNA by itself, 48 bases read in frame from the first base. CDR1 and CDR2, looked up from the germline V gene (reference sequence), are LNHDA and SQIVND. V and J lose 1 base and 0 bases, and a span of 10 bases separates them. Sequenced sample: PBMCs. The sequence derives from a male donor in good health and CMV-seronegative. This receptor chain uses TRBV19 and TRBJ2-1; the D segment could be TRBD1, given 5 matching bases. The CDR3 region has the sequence CASSIGGGSSYNEQFF. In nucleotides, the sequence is TGTGCCAGTAGTATAGGGGGCGGTAGCTCCTACAATGAGCAGTTCTTC.